This note documents a single TCR beta chain sequence. Its antigen remains unidentified. The data originate from a study of Ad26.COV2.S vaccination and SARS-CoV-2 variants. Study-wide context: Donor participated within the Ad26.COV2.S arm of the COV1001 trial. Once or twice, 56 days apart, Ad26.COV2.S was delivered intramuscularly. The study's findings and limits: Vaccinees reportedly had broad spike-specific CD8+ and CD4+ T cell responses.

Trimming removed 1 base at V and 6 bases at J, with 9 bases between. The CDR3 is 14 amino acids. The germline gives CDR1 LGHDT, CDR2 YNNKEL (reference sequence). The treatment was: roughly 20 received Ad26.COV2.S at low or high dose, single or two shots; roughly five received placebo; per-sample allocation not given. Day 63 following the first vaccine or placebo injection was when the samples were taken. What was given as vaccine was an Ad26 vector encoding Wuhan-strain SARS-CoV-2 spike. Assay used: immunoSEQ multiplex PCR; TCRdb lists only in-frame clones, some missing. The repertoire consists of some 420,000 clones, with roughly 88% occurring once and the leading ten covering around 3.6%.

This receptor was taken from a person aged 18-60 years who received the Ad26.COV2.S COVID-19 vaccine or a placebo. The genes are TRBV3-1 (or the pseudogene TRBV3-2) and TRBJ2-2, with D uncertain. The sequences come from peripheral blood, collected in a trial of Ad26.COV2.S vaccine versus placebo. The CDR3 coding sequence is TGTGCCAGCAGCCAAGGTGCGTGGGCCGGGGAGCTGTTTTTT. It encodes CASSQGAWAGELFF.